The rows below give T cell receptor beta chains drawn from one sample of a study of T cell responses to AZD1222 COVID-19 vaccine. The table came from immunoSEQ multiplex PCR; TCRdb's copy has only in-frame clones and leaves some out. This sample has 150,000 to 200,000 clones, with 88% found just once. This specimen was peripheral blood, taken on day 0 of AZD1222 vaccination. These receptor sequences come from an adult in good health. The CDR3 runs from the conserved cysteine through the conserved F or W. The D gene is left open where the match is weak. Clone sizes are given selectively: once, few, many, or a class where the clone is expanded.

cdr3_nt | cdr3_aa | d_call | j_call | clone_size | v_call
TGCGCCAGCAGCCAAGAGGACGTTTCTAACTATGGCTACACCTTC | CASSQEDVSNYGYTF | . | TRBJ1-2 | few | TRBV4-1
TGCAGCGTTTTGGACAGTACGAACACTGAAGCTTTCTTT | CSVLDSTNTEAFF | . | TRBJ1-1 | few | TRBV29-1
TGTGCCAGCAGTTTCGGGACAGGGGGAGGCTACACCTTC | CASSFGTGGGYTF | TRBD1 | TRBJ1-2 | . | TRBV12-3/TRBV12-4
TGTGCCAGCAGTGGCTCCAACACCGGGGAGCTGTTTTTT | CASSGSNTGELFF | . | TRBJ2-2 | . | TRBV2
TGTGCCAGCAGCCAGGGGGTCGGGGAGCTGTTTTTT | CASSQGVGELFF | . | TRBJ2-2 | . | TRBV4-2
TGTGCCACCAGCCGACGGGTTGGATCTGGAAACACCATATATTTT | CATSRRVGSGNTIYF | . | TRBJ1-3 | . | TRBV15
TGTGCCAGCAGCGTAGAAGGGTACACTGAAGCTTTCTTT | CASSVEGYTEAFF | . | TRBJ1-1 | many | TRBV9
TGTGCCAGCAGCTTAGGTAGCGGGGACTACAATGAGCAGTTCTTC | CASSLGSGDYNEQFF | TRBD2 | TRBJ2-1 | . | TRBV7-9
TGTGCCTGGAGTGTACGATGGGGCCGGGGCACCGGGGAGCTGTTTTTT | CAWSVRWGRGTGELFF | . | TRBJ2-2 | . | TRBV30
TGTGCCAGCAGTTTAGGGCCAAATTCACCCCTCCACTTT | CASSLGPNSPLHF | . | TRBJ1-6 | . | TRBV27
TGTGCCAGCTCACCACCTTTCGGACAGGGAGGGACTTCCTACGAGCAGTACTTC | CASSPPFGQGGTSYEQYF | . | TRBJ2-7 | once | TRBV18
TGTGCCAGCACGGGAGGATATGGCTACACCTTC | CASTGGYGYTF | . | TRBJ1-2 | . | TRBV12-3/TRBV12-4
TGTGCCAGCAGTTCCCTTAGGGGCTATGGCTACACCTTC | CASSSLRGYGYTF | . | TRBJ1-2 | . | TRBV5-8
TGCGCCAGCAGCTATCCAGGGAAAGAGGAAAAACTGTTTTTT | CASSYPGKEEKLFF | . | TRBJ1-4 | . | TRBV4-1
TGTGCCAGCAGTTCCTTCGCGTGGCCCTCCGAGCAGTACTTC | CASSSFAWPSEQYF | . | TRBJ2-7 | . | TRBV6-1
TGTGCCAGCAGCCTGGGAGGGGCGTACAACGAGCAGTACTTC | CASSLGGAYNEQYF | TRBD2 | TRBJ2-7 | many | TRBV6-5
TGCGCCAGCAGCCAAGTGGTCGGGCTGGAAGCTTTCTTT | CASSQVVGLEAFF | . | TRBJ1-1 | . | TRBV4-1
TGTGCCAGCAGCTTGGCTCCTGACCGATATGGCTACACCTTC | CASSLAPDRYGYTF | . | TRBJ1-2 | . | TRBV5-6
TGCGCCAGCAGCACCTCACAGGGGGATAATTCACCCCTCCACTTT | CASSTSQGDNSPLHF | TRBD1 | TRBJ1-6 | few | TRBV5-1
TGTGCCAGCAGCCGAGGACTTAACACCGGGGAGCTGTTTTTT | CASSRGLNTGELFF | . | TRBJ2-2 | . | TRBV3-1/TRBV3-2
TGTGCCAGCAGTTTTGGGGGGGCAAAGACGCAGTATTTT | CASSFGGAKTQYF | . | TRBJ2-3 | . | TRBV12-3/TRBV12-4
TGTGCCAGCAGTGAAGACAGCTCTGGGGCCAACGTCCTGACTTTC | CASSEDSSGANVLTF | . | TRBJ2-6 | . | TRBV6-1
TGTGCCAGCAGCCCGGGGCAGGGCAACTATGGCTACACCTTC | CASSPGQGNYGYTF | . | TRBJ1-2 | . | TRBV3-1/TRBV3-2
TGTGCCAGCAGTAAGGGACTAGCGGATAGCACAGATACGCAGTATTTT | CASSKGLADSTDTQYF | TRBD2 | TRBJ2-3 | . | TRBV6-4
TGTGCCAGCTCACCGAGAACGGGACAGGGAAAATCGAGGCGGTATTCGAAGGGCTACACCTTC | CASSPRTGQGKSRRYSKGYTF | TRBD1 | TRBJ1-2 | once | TRBV18
TGTGCCTGGGCAACTACAAGACATACCTCCTACAATGAGCAGTTCTTC | CAWATTRHTSYNEQFF | . | TRBJ2-1 | . | TRBV30
TGCGCCAGCAGCCCGACTACTACCGGGCCCAGGTACTTC | CASSPTTTGPRYF | . | TRBJ2-7 | once | TRBV5-1
TGCGCCAGCAACGCGGGGGGGCTTGCCACCGGGGAGCTGTTTTTT | CASNAGGLATGELFF | TRBD2 | TRBJ2-2 | . | TRBV5-1
TGTGCCAGCAGCTTAGGGCCCGTAATGAACGAGCAGTACTTC | CASSLGPVMNEQYF | . | TRBJ2-7 | . | TRBV7-9
TGTGCCAGCAGTGCCCCGTGGGGGTGGGGCACCGGGGAGCTGTTTTTT | CASSAPWGWGTGELFF | . | TRBJ2-2 | . | TRBV27
TGTGCCAGCAGTGAAGGGACAACCGGACTAGCGGGGGGTGAGACCCAGTACTTC | CASSEGTTGLAGGETQYF | TRBD2 | TRBJ2-5 | few | TRBV6-1
TGCGCCAGCAGTGAGAAACCACCTCCCTACGAGCAGTACTTC | CASSEKPPPYEQYF | . | TRBJ2-7 | few | TRBV10-2
TGTGCCAGCAGTCGCTCCGACCGCGAGCAGTACTTC | CASSRSDREQYF | . | TRBJ2-7 | once | TRBV13
TGTGCCAGCAGCTCCCAGGAGGGGCCCCAGCATTTT | CASSSQEGPQHF | . | TRBJ1-5 | . | TRBV7-2
TGTGCCAGCAGCTCACGAGAGTGGGGCACTGAAGCTTTCTTT | CASSSREWGTEAFF | . | TRBJ1-1 | . | TRBV7-9
TGTGCCAGCAGCTCCCGTACCGTAGGCTATGGCTACACCTTC | CASSSRTVGYGYTF | . | TRBJ1-2 | once | TRBV13
TGTGCCAGCAGTTACCGGGGGACAGGGGACTACGAGCAGTACTTC | CASSYRGTGDYEQYF | TRBD1 | TRBJ2-7 | . | TRBV27
TGTGCCAGCAGCCCAACGCGCACTAATTCACCCCTCCACTTT | CASSPTRTNSPLHF | . | TRBJ1-6 | . | TRBV25-1
TGTGCCAGCAGTTCACCAACCCAGGAAGCTTTCTTT | CASSSPTQEAFF | . | TRBJ1-1 | . | TRBV28
TGTGCCAGCAGCTTAGTGGACAGGGGAGTCGGGGAGCTGTTTTTT | CASSLVDRGVGELFF | TRBD1 | TRBJ2-2 | few | TRBV7-6
TGCGCCAGCAGTGGGACTAGCGGGGATACGCAGTATTTT | CASSGTSGDTQYF | TRBD2 | TRBJ2-3 | many | TRBV10-1
TGTGCCAGCAGCGTAGAAGGGACAGATAATTCACCCCTCCACTTT | CASSVEGTDNSPLHF | TRBD1 | TRBJ1-6 | . | TRBV9
TGCAGTGCTAGAGATCGGAATGAGCAGTTCTTC | CSARDRNEQFF | . | TRBJ2-1 | . | TRBV20-1
TGTGCCTGGAGTTGGTCTGGTTTGGACTATGGCTACACCTTC | CAWSWSGLDYGYTF | . | TRBJ1-2 | . | TRBV30
TGTGCCAGCAGCCGGACTCGAGACGAGCAGTACTTC | CASSRTRDEQYF | . | TRBJ2-7 | . | TRBV2
TGTGCCAGTAGTACCTACAGGAGTCCCTATGATTCACCCCTCCACTTT | CASSTYRSPYDSPLHF | . | TRBJ1-6 | once | TRBV19
TGTGCCAGCAGCCCCCGGACAGGGGAAAGCACAGATACGCAGTATTTT | CASSPRTGESTDTQYF | TRBD1 | TRBJ2-3 | . | TRBV6-2/TRBV6-3
TGCGCCAGCAGCCAAGAAAGGGGGCAGTTCTCTGGGGCCAACGTCCTGACTTTC | CASSQERGQFSGANVLTF | TRBD1 | TRBJ2-6 | once | TRBV4-1
TGCAGCGTTGGTAGGGGTGAGCAGTTCTTC | CSVGRGEQFF | . | TRBJ2-1 | . | TRBV29-1
TGTGCCAGCAGCCAAGATCTCGGGGTTACAACTAATGAAAAACTGTTTTTT | CASSQDLGVTTNEKLFF | . | TRBJ1-4 | . | TRBV3-1/TRBV3-2
TGTGCCAGTAGTATGGGGAGGGGCGGGGGCTCCTACAATGAGCAGTTCTTC | CASSMGRGGGSYNEQFF | TRBD2 | TRBJ2-1 | . | TRBV19
TGTGCCAGCAGCTTAAACGCCGGCACTGAAGCTTTCTTT | CASSLNAGTEAFF | . | TRBJ1-1 | few | TRBV11-2
TGTGCCAGCAGACGACAGGGTGGAAATTCACCCCTCCACTTT | CASRRQGGNSPLHF | TRBD1 | TRBJ1-6 | . | TRBV6-5
TGTGCCAGCAGCTTAAGGGACAGGGGGCGCTCCTATAATTCACCCCTCCACTTT | CASSLRDRGRSYNSPLHF | TRBD1 | TRBJ1-6 | . | TRBV7-6
TGTGCCAGCAGTTCCCCCAGGGGGGGCTCGAATTCACCCCTCCACTTT | CASSSPRGGSNSPLHF | TRBD1 | TRBJ1-6 | . | TRBV6-5